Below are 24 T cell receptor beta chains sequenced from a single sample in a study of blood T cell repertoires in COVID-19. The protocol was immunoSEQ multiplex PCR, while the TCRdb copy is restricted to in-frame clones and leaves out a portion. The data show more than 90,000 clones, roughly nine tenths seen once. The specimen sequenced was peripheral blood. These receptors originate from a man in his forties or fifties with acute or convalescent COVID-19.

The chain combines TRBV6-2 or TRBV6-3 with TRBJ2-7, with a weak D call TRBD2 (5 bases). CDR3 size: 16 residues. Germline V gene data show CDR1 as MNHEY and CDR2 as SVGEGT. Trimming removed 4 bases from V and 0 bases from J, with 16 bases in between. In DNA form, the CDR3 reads TGTGCCAGCAGTTCCCGCCGGACGGGGAACTCCTACGAGCAGTACTTC. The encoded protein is CASSSRRTGNSYEQYF.

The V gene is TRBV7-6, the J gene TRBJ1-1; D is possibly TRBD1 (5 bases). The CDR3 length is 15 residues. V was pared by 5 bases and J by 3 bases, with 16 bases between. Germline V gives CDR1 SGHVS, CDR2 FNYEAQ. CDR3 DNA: TGTGCCAGCAGCGGGATGGACACAACCTACACTGAAGCTTTCTTT. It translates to CASSGMDTTYTEAFF.

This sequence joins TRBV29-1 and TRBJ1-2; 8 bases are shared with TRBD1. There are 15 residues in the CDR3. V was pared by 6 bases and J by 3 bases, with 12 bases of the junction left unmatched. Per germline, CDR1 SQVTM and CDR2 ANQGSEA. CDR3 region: CSVGTGMASDYGYTF. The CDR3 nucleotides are TGCAGCGTGGGGACAGGTATGGCATCGGACTATGGCTACACCTTC.

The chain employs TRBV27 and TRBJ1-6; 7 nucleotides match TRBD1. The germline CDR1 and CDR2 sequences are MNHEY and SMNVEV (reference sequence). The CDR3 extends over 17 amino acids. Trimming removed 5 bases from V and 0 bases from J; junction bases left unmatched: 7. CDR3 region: CASSPGTVASYNSPLHF. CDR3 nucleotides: TGTGCCAGCAGTCCGGGGACAGTCGCCTCCTATAATTCACCCCTCCACTTT.

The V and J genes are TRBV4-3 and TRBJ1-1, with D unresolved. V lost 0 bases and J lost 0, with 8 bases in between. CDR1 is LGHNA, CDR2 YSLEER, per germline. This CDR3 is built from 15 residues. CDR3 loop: CASSQDSQLNTEAFF. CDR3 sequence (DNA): TGCGCCAGCAGCCAAGATTCACAGCTGAACACTGAAGCTTTCTTT.

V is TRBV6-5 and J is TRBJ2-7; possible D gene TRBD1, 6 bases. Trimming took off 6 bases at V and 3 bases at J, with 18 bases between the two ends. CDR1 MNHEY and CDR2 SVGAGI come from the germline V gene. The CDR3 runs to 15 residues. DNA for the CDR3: TGTGCCAGCAGAGATCACGGGACACAATTCTACGAGCAGTACTTC. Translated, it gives CASRDHGTQFYEQYF.

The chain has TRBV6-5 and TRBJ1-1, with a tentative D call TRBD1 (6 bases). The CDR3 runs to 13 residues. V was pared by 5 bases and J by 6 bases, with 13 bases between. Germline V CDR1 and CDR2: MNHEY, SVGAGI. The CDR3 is CASSPIQGPEAFF. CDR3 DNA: TGTGCCAGCAGTCCTATACAGGGCCCTGAAGCTTTCTTT.

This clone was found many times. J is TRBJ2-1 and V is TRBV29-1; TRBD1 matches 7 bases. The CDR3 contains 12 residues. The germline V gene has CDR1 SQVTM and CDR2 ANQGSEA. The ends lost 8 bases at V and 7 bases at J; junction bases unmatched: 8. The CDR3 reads CSFETGRNEQFF. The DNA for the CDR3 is TGCAGCTTCGAGACAGGGAGAAATGAGCAGTTCTTC.

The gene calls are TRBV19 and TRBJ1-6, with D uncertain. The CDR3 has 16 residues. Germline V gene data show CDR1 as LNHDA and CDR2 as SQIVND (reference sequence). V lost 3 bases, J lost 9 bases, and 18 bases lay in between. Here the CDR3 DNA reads TGTGCCAGTAGTATGGGTGGCAGGTCGGGATTTTCACCCCTCCACTTT. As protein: CASSMGGRSGFSPLHF. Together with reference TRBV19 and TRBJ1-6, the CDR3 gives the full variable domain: DGGITQSPKYLFRKEGQNVTLSCEQNLNHDAMYWYRQDPGQGLRLIYYSQIVNDFQKGDIAEGYSVSREKKESFPLTVTSAQKNPTAFYLCASSMGGRSGFSPLHFGNGTRLTVT.

The CDR3 DNA sequence: TGTGCCAGCAGCCCACGGGACAGGGAAGAGACCCAGTACTTC. Protein: CASSPRDREETQYF. V gene TRBV9 combines with J gene TRBJ2-5, with 9 bases aligning to TRBD1. The CDR3 sequence is 14 residues long. J was trimmed by 3 bases and V by 4 bases; bases with no gene match: 4. The V gene's germline CDR1 is SGDLS and CDR2 YYNGEE. The full variable domain, rest sourced from reference TRBV9 and TRBJ2-5, is DSGVTQTPKHLITATGQRVTLRCSPRSGDLSVYWYQQSLDQGLQFLIQYYNGEERAKGNILERFSAQQFPDLHSELNLSSLELGDSALYFCASSPRDREETQYFGPGTRLLVL.

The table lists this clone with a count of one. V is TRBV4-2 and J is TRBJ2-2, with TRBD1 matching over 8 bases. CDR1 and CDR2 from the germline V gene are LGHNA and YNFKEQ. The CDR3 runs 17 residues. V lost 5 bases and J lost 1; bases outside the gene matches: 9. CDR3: CASSYSTGQGNTGELFF. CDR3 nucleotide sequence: TGTGCCAGCAGCTATTCGACCGGACAGGGGAACACCGGGGAGCTGTTTTTT.

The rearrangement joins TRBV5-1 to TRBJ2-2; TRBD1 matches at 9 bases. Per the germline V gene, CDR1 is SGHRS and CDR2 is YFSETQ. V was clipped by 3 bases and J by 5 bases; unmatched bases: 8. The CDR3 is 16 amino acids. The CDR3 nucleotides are TGCGCCAGCAGCTCCAGAGGGACAGGGCCGACCGGGGAGCTGTTTTTT. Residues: CASSSRGTGPTGELFF.

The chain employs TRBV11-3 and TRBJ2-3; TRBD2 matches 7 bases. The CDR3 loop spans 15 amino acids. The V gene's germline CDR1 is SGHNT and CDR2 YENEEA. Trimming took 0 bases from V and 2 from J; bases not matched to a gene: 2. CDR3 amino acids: CASSLDGGTTDTQYF. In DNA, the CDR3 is TGTGCCAGCAGCTTAGACGGGGGGACCACAGATACGCAGTATTTT.

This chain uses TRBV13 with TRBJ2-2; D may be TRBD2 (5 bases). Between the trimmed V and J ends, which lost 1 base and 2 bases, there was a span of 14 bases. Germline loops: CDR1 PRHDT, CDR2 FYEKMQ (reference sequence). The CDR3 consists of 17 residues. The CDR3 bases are TGTGCCAGCAGCTTAGAAAGGGAGTTTGGAAACACCGGGGAGCTGTTTTTT. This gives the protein CASSLEREFGNTGELFF. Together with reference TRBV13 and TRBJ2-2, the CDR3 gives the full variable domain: AAGVIQSPRHLIKEKRETATLKCYPIPRHDTVYWYQQGPGQDPQFLISFYEKMQSDKGSIPDRFSAQQFSDYHSELNMSSLELGDSALYFCASSLEREFGNTGELFFGEGSRLTVL.

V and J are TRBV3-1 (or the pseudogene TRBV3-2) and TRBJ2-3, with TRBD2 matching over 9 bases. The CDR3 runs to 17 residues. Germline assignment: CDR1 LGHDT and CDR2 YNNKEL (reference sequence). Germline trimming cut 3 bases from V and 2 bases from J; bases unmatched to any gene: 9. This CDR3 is CASSHRGASGNTDTQYF. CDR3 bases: TGTGCCAGCAGCCACAGGGGTGCTAGCGGGAACACAGATACGCAGTATTTT.

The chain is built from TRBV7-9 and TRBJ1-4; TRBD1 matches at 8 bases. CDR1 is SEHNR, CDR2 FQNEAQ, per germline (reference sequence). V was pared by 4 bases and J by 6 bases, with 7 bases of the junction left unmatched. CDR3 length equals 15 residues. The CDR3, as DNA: TGTGCCAGCAGCTCTACAGGGGGAGAGGATGAAAAACTGTTTTTT. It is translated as CASSSTGGEDEKLFF.

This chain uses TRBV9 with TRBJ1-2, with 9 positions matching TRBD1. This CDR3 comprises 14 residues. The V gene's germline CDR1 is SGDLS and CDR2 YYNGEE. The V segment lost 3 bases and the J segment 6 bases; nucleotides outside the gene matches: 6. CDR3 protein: CASSERDRADGYTF. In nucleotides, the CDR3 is TGTGCCAGCAGCGAGCGGGACAGGGCGGATGGCTACACCTTC.

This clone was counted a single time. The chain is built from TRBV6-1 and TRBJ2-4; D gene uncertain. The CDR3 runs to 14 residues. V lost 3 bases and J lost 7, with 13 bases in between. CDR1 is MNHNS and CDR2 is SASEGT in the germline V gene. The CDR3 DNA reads TGTGCCAGCAGTGACCGGGTCCTTAGGAACATTCAGTACTTC. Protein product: CASSDRVLRNIQYF.

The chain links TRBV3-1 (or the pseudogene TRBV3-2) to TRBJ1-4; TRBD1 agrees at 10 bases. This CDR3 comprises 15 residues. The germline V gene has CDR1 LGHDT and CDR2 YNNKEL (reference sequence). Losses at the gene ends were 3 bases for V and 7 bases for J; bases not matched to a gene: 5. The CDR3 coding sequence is TGTGCCAGCAGCCAGTGGGACAGGGGTTCTGAAAAACTGTTTTTT. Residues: CASSQWDRGSEKLFF.

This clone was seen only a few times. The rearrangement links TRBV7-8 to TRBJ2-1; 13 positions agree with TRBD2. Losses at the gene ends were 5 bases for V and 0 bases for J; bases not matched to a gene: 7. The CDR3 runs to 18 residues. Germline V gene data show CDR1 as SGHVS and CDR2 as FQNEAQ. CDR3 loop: CASSDGLAGVSSYNEQFF. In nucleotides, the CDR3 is TGTGCCAGCAGCGACGGACTAGCGGGGGTCAGCTCCTACAATGAGCAGTTCTTC. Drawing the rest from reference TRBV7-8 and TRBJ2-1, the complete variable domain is GAGVSQSPRYKVAKRGQDVALRCDPISGHVSLFWYQQALGQGPEFLTYFQNEAQLDKSGLPSDRFFAERPEGSVSTLKIQRTQQEDSAVYLCASSDGLAGVSSYNEQFFGPGTRLTVL.

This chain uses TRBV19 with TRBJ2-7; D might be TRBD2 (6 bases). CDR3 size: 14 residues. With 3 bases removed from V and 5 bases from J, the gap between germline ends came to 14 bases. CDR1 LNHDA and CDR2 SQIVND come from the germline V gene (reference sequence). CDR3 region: CASSIGLASDEQYF. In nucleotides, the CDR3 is TGTGCCAGTAGTATCGGTCTAGCGTCGGACGAGCAGTACTTC.

DNA of the CDR3: TGTGCCAGTAGTATAGACCTGGACTACCCACAGGATACGCAGTATTTT. Translated, it gives CASSIDLDYPQDTQYF. V usage is TRBV19 and J usage is TRBJ2-3, with D tentatively TRBD2 (6 bases). The CDR3 contains 16 residues. Trimming pared 0 bases from V and 6 bases from J, leaving 16 bases between. From germline, CDR1 is LNHDA and CDR2 SQIVND (reference sequence).

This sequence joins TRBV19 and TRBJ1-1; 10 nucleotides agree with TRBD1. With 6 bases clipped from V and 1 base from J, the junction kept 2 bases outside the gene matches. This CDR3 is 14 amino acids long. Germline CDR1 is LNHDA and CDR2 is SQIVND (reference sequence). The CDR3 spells CASRTGGPNTEAFF. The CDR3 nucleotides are TGTGCCAGTAGGACAGGGGGCCCGAACACTGAAGCTTTCTTT.

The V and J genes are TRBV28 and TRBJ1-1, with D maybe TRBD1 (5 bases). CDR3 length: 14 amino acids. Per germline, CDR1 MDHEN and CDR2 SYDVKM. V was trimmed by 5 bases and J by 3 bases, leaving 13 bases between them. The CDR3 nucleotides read TGTGCCAGCAGTCCAACCCCGGGGGACACTGAAGCTTTCTTT. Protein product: CASSPTPGDTEAFF.